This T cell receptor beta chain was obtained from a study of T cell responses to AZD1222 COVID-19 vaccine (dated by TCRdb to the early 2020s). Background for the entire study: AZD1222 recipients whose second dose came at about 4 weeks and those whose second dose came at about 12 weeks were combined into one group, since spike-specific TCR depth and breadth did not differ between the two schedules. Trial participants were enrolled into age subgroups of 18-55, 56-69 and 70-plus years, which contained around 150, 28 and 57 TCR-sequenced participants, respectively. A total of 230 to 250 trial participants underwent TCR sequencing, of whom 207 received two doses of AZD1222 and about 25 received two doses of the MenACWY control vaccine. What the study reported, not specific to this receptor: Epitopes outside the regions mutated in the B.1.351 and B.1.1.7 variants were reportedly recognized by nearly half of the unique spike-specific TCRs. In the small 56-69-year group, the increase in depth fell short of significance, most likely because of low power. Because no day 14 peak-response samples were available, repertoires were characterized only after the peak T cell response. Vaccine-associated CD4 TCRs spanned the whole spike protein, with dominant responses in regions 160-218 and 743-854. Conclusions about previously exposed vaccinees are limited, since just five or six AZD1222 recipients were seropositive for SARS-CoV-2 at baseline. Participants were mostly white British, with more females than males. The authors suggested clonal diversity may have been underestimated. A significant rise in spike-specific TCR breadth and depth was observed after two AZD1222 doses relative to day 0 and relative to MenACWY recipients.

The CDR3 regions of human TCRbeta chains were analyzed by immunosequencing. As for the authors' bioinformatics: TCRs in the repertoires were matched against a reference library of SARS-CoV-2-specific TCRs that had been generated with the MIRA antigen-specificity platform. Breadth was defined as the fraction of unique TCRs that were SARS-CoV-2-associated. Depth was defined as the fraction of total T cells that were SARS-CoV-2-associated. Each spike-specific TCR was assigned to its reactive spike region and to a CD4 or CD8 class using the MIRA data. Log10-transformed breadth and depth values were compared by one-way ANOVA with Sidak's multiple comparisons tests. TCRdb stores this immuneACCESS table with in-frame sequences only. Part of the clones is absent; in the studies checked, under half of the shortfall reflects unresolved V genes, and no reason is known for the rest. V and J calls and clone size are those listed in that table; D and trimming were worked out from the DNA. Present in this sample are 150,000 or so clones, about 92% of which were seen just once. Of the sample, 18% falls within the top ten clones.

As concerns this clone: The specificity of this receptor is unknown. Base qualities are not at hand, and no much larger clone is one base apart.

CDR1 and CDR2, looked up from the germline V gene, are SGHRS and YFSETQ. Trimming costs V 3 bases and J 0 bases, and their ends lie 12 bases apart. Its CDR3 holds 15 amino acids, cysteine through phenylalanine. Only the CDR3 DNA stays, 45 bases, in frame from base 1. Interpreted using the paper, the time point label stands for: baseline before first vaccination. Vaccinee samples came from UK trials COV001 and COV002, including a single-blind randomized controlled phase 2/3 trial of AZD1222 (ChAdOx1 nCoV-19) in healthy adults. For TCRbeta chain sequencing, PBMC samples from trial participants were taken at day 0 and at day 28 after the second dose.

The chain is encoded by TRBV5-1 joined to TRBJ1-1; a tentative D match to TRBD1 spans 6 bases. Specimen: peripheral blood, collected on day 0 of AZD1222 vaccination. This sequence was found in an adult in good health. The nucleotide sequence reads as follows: TGCGCCAGCAGCTCCTTACAGGGAATGAACACTGAAGCTTTCTTT. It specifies CASSSLQGMNTEAFF.